These T cell receptor beta chains were read from a single sample in a study of blood T cell repertoires in COVID-19. Sequenced by immunoSEQ multiplex PCR; TCRdb stores in-frame clones only, minus some. The sample has about 200,000 clones, around 84% seen once; the top ten hold around 3.1%. The sequenced sample was peripheral blood. The receptors here all came from a man aged 60 to 69 with acute or convalescent COVID-19. CDR3s include the opening cysteine and the closing phenylalanine or tryptophan. Each record gives: D gene, clone size, J gene, V gene, CDR3 protein, CDR3 DNA. The D gene is left open where the match is weak. The size of a clone is reported for some rows only, either as once, few or many, or as a class for expanded clones.

d_gene: .
abundance: .
j_gene: TRBJ1-5
v_gene: TRBV4-2
CDR3aa: CASSPGTPRQPQHF
CDR3nt: TGTGCCAGCAGCCCGGGGACACCCCGACAGCCCCAGCATTTT

d_gene: TRBD2
abundance: few
j_gene: TRBJ2-1
v_gene: TRBV28
CDR3aa: CASSLAPLLAGGLYNEQFF
CDR3nt: TGTGCCAGCAGTTTGGCCCCCCTACTAGCGGGGGGCCTCTACAATGAGCAGTTCTTC

d_gene: TRBD1
abundance: .
j_gene: TRBJ2-7
v_gene: TRBV7-9
CDR3aa: CASSSTDRRTFYEQYF
CDR3nt: TGTGCCAGCAGCTCTACGGACAGGCGGACTTTCTACGAGCAGTACTTC

d_gene: TRBD2
abundance: .
j_gene: TRBJ2-7
v_gene: TRBV11-2
CDR3aa: CASSLSSGGTYSYEQYF
CDR3nt: TGTGCCAGCAGCTTATCTAGCGGGGGGACCTACTCCTACGAGCAGTACTTC

d_gene: TRBD1
abundance: .
j_gene: TRBJ2-5
v_gene: TRBV27
CDR3aa: CASSLGQGPPQETQYF
CDR3nt: TGTGCCAGCAGTTTAGGACAGGGGCCCCCCCAAGAGACCCAGTACTTC

d_gene: TRBD1
abundance: .
j_gene: TRBJ1-1
v_gene: TRBV5-1
CDR3aa: CASSLRPPGQGNTEAFF
CDR3nt: TGCGCCAGCAGCTTGCGGCCTCCGGGACAGGGGAACACTGAAGCTTTCTTT

d_gene: TRBD1
abundance: .
j_gene: TRBJ2-7
v_gene: TRBV5-1
CDR3aa: CASSSNRGNPREQYF
CDR3nt: TGCGCCAGCAGCTCTAACAGGGGTAATCCTAGGGAGCAGTACTTC

d_gene: TRBD1
abundance: .
j_gene: TRBJ1-3
v_gene: TRBV12-3/TRBV12-4
CDR3aa: CASSGQGVHTIYF
CDR3nt: TGTGCCAGCAGTGGACAGGGGGTCCACACCATATATTTT

d_gene: .
abundance: .
j_gene: TRBJ1-2
v_gene: TRBV5-6
CDR3aa: CASSQNYGYTF
CDR3nt: TGTGCCAGCAGCCAGAACTATGGCTACACCTTC

d_gene: TRBD2
abundance: .
j_gene: TRBJ2-1
v_gene: TRBV3-1/TRBV3-2
CDR3aa: CASSATGSGGAFGEQFF
CDR3nt: TGTGCCAGCAGCGCGACAGGGAGCGGGGGGGCTTTCGGGGAGCAGTTCTTC

d_gene: .
abundance: .
j_gene: TRBJ2-3
v_gene: TRBV7-2
CDR3aa: CASSPGERADTQYF
CDR3nt: TGTGCCAGCAGCCCCGGTGAACGGGCAGATACGCAGTATTTT

d_gene: .
abundance: .
j_gene: TRBJ1-2
v_gene: TRBV9
CDR3aa: CASSVSSIYGYTF
CDR3nt: TGTGCCAGCAGCGTATCCAGTATCTATGGCTACACCTTC

d_gene: .
abundance: .
j_gene: TRBJ2-5
v_gene: TRBV29-1
CDR3aa: CSVVPPGPQETQYF
CDR3nt: TGCAGCGTTGTACCCCCAGGCCCCCAAGAGACCCAGTACTTC

d_gene: TRBD1
abundance: .
j_gene: TRBJ2-1
v_gene: TRBV3-1/TRBV3-2
CDR3aa: CASSLIPGQGSSYNEQFF
CDR3nt: TGTGCCAGCAGCCTTATCCCGGGACAGGGGAGCTCCTACAATGAGCAGTTCTTC

d_gene: TRBD1
abundance: .
j_gene: TRBJ2-6
v_gene: TRBV6-4
CDR3aa: CASGPGQGATGANVLTF
CDR3nt: TGTGCCAGCGGACCGGGACAGGGGGCCACGGGGGCCAACGTCCTGACTTTC

d_gene: TRBD1
abundance: .
j_gene: TRBJ1-5
v_gene: TRBV19
CDR3aa: CASSIIQGAYQPQHF
CDR3nt: TGTGCCAGTAGTATAATACAGGGGGCCTATCAGCCCCAGCATTTT

d_gene: .
abundance: .
j_gene: TRBJ1-1
v_gene: TRBV6-2/TRBV6-3
CDR3aa: CASSYGGATNTEAFF
CDR3nt: TGTGCCAGCAGTTACGGGGGGGCGACGAACACTGAAGCTTTCTTT

d_gene: .
abundance: .
j_gene: TRBJ1-1
v_gene: TRBV30
CDR3aa: CAWSPRPMNTEAFF
CDR3nt: TGTGCCTGGAGTCCGCGGCCCATGAACACTGAAGCTTTCTTT

d_gene: TRBD1
abundance: few
j_gene: TRBJ2-7
v_gene: TRBV11-3
CDR3aa: CASSYGQGYEQYF
CDR3nt: TGTGCCAGCAGCTACGGACAGGGCTACGAGCAGTACTTC